This T cell receptor (beta chain) is drawn from a study of T cell repertoires in cytomegalovirus infection. Looking at the study overall: CMV infection plus the matching HLA type was flagged by public TCR beta signatures.

This clonotype turned up a few times. Its matching antigen is unknown. Deletions cut 4 bases from V and 7 bases from J, with 7 bases between. This CDR3 comprises 11 residues. Germline CDR1 is SGHVS and CDR2 is FQNEAQ. One entry per CDR3 protein results from TCRdb running MiXCR on the reads. The sample consists of around 710,000 distinct CDR3 sequences, just under 30% of them appearing once. The source was cultured CD8+ T cells from PBMCs, collected from culture after CMV antigen stimulation. The chain has TRBV7-8 and TRBJ1-1; no firm D call. The receptor comes from a human donor in good health (CMV status not recorded). Some clones in this sample may be carry-over from other donors' samples. CDR3 bases: TGTGCCAGCAGCTCGACGGTTGAAGCTTTCTTT. Encoded protein: CASSSTVEAFF.